The 7 T cell receptor beta chains given below trace back to one sample, sequenced in a study of cytotoxic CD8 clonotypes in ibrutinib-treated CLL listed by TCRdb under 2021. The sample's time point label, decoded: about a year on ibrutinib. The method was the immunoSEQ multiplex PCR assay. TCRdb provides this immuneACCESS table in a form limited to in-frame rearrangements. Some clones are lacking; in checked studies, under half of them reflect an unresolved V gene, and why the rest are absent is not known. The sample records 150,000 or so clones, 79% of which are singletons. The top ten hold roughly 13% of the sample. The sample in question was PBMCs, obtained after 12 months of ibrutinib treatment. The receptors derive from a human donor with chronic lymphocytic leukemia.

This chain uses TRBV5-1 with TRBJ2-7; unclear D gene. The germline V and J ends were trimmed by 2 bases and 3 bases, with 12 bases remaining between them. Germline CDR1 reads SGHRS; CDR2 reads YFSETQ. The CDR3 runs to 14 residues. CDR3 sequence reads: CASSFSGFDYEQYF. The CDR3 nucleotides read TGCGCCAGCAGCTTTTCCGGATTTGACTACGAGCAGTACTTC.

This clone was counted a single time. CDR3 nucleotides: TGTGCCAGCAGCTTTGGGAGCGGCGAGCAGTACTTC. This translates into CASSFGSGEQYF. The genes are TRBV5-6 and TRBJ2-7, with D tentatively TRBD2 (5 bases). Per germline, CDR1 SGHDT and CDR2 YYEEEE. The CDR3 totals 12 residues. V was cut by 2 bases and J by 6 bases, with 9 bases left in between.

This clone occurred once. The V gene is TRBV28, the J gene TRBJ1-2; TRBD1 is a possible D gene (5 bases). The CDR3 extends over 13 amino acids. Trimming pared 2 bases from V and 8 bases from J, leaving 12 bases between. The germline gives CDR1 MDHEN, CDR2 SYDVKM. The CDR3 is CASSLRGAWGYTF. The CDR3 region has the DNA TGTGCCAGCAGTTTAAGGGGCGCGTGGGGCTACACCTTC.

This clone was seen only a few times. The V gene is TRBV18, the J gene TRBJ2-7, with D unclear. Per germline, CDR1 KGHSH and CDR2 LQKENI. The V and J ends lost 2 bases and 6 bases respectively, with 8 bases between them. CDR3 length equals 12 residues. The CDR3: CASSPGPGEQYF. The CDR3 nucleotides read TGTGCCAGCTCACCAGGCCCCGGCGAGCAGTACTTC.

V is TRBV9 and J is TRBJ2-1; D is undetermined. The germline V gene has CDR1 SGDLS and CDR2 YYNGEE. The CDR3 length is 16 residues. Trimming took 0 bases from V and 0 from J, leaving 10 bases between them. The chain's CDR3 is CASSVARLSSYNEQFF. DNA of the CDR3: TGTGCCAGCAGCGTAGCGCGCCTTAGCTCCTACAATGAGCAGTTCTTC.

This clone was seen a handful of times. A read error may account for a junction end that differs from germline. The V call is TRBV2, the J call TRBJ1-2; possible D gene TRBD1, 5 bases. CDR3 size: 8 residues. Germline CDR1 is SNHLY and CDR2 is FYNNEI. CDR3 sequence: CASSGGSF. CDR3 DNA: TGTGCCAGCAGTGGGGGCTCCTTC. The full variable domain, in which reference TRBV2 and TRBJ1-2 provide the parts outside the CDR3, is EPEVTQTPSHQVTQMGQEVILRCVPISNHLYFYWYRQILGQKVEFLVSFYNNEISEKSEIFDDQFSVERPDGSNFTLKIRSTKLEDSAMYFCASSGGSFGSGTRLTVV.

This clone showed up just once. The chain joins TRBV5-4 to TRBJ2-4; no clear D gene. CDR1 and CDR2 from the germline V gene are SGHNT and YYREEE (reference sequence). With 0 bases removed from V and 7 bases from J, the gap between germline ends came to 14 bases. CDR3 length equals 15 residues. DNA of the CDR3: TGTGCCAGCAGCTTGGTTGGTCGATCTGCTAACATTCAGTACTTC. It specifies CASSLVGRSANIQYF.